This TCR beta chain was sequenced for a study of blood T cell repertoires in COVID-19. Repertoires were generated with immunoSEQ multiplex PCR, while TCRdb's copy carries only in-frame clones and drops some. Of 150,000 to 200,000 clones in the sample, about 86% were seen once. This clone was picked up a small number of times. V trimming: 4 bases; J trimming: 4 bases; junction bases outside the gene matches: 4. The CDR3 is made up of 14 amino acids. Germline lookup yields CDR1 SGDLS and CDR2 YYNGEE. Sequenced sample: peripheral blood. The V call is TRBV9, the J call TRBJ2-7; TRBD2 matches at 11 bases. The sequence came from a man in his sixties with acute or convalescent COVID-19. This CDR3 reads CASSRTSGLYEQYF. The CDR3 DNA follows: TGTGCCAGCAGCCGGACTAGCGGGCTATACGAGCAGTACTTC.